This TCR beta chain was captured in a study of blood T cell dynamics during melanoma immunotherapy. This clone is a singleton in its sample. Its antigen is unknown. The study's findings and limits: The study could not tell melanoma-specific clones from general immune activation. Cell-free DNA CDR3 sequences most resembled the immune-effector CD8+ subset, which was also most clonal.

The time point: week 3, after first cycle of checkpoint inhibitor. Patients with prior systemic cancer treatment, concomitant immunosuppressants, or other active malignancies were excluded. For sorted CD8+ subsets, all extracted DNA was loaded. Assay used: immunoSEQ multiplex PCR; TCRdb lists only in-frame clones, some missing. The top ten hold 0.18% of the sample, which has about 12,000 clones, approximately 89% seen once. The starting material was effector memory CD8+ T cells from blood, obtained from a patient treated with checkpoint blockade. The sequence was collected from a human donor with melanoma.

The CDR3 DNA is TGTGCCAGCAGCTCGTACGCCGTAAACTATGGCTACACCTTC. Translating it yields CASSSYAVNYGYTF. The chain has TRBV7-9 and TRBJ1-2; D not certain. V was pared by 4 bases and J by 2 bases, with 11 bases between. CDR3 size: 14 residues. The germline gives CDR1 SEHNR, CDR2 FQNEAQ (reference sequence).